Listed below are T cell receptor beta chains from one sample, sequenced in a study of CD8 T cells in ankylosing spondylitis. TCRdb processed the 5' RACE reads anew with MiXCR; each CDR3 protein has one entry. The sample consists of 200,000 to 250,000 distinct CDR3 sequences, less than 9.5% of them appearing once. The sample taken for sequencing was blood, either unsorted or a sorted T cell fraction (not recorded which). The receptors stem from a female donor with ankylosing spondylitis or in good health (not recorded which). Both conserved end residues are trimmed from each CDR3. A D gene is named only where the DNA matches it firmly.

cdr3_aa: ASSYTLGTSTEAF; j_call: TRBJ1-1; d_call: -; v_call: TRBV7-9
cdr3_aa: SAGLAGGMPTYEQY; j_call: TRBJ2-7; d_call: TRBD2; v_call: TRBV20-1
cdr3_aa: ASSRGLADMYEQF; j_call: TRBJ2-1; d_call: TRBD2; v_call: TRBV2
cdr3_aa: ASSQDEGISTDTQY; j_call: TRBJ2-3; d_call: -; v_call: TRBV4-2
cdr3_aa: ASSPATGELF; j_call: TRBJ2-2; d_call: -; v_call: TRBV19
cdr3_aa: SGLRPPETQY; j_call: TRBJ2-5; d_call: -; v_call: TRBV29-1
cdr3_aa: ASSPDESGYGYT; j_call: TRBJ1-2; d_call: -; v_call: TRBV6-2/TRBV6-3
cdr3_aa: ASKDSTRFGKLF; j_call: TRBJ1-4; d_call: -; v_call: TRBV21-1
cdr3_aa: SVRAGAHNEQF; j_call: TRBJ2-1; d_call: TRBD2; v_call: TRBV29-1
cdr3_aa: ASSYGQMNTEAF; j_call: TRBJ1-1; d_call: -; v_call: TRBV5-1
cdr3_aa: ASSPLQGPSEAF; j_call: TRBJ1-1; d_call: TRBD1; v_call: TRBV5-1
cdr3_aa: ASSPGLNTEAF; j_call: TRBJ1-1; d_call: -; v_call: TRBV18
cdr3_aa: ATSSVRTGPLNEQF; j_call: TRBJ2-1; d_call: TRBD1; v_call: TRBV15
cdr3_aa: ASSPGQVVGEQF; j_call: TRBJ2-1; d_call: TRBD1; v_call: TRBV6-1
cdr3_aa: ASSFDGGGTEAF; j_call: TRBJ1-1; d_call: -; v_call: TRBV5-5
cdr3_aa: ASSSDSSATTQY; j_call: TRBJ2-5; d_call: -; v_call: TRBV7-3
cdr3_aa: ASSQGGSGINEQF; j_call: TRBJ2-1; d_call: TRBD2; v_call: TRBV4-3
cdr3_aa: ASSLVGRGPINAYEQY; j_call: TRBJ2-7; d_call: -; v_call: TRBV7-8
cdr3_aa: ASSPDGSTDTQY; j_call: TRBJ2-3; d_call: -; v_call: TRBV7-2
cdr3_aa: ASSEDPSGNTIY; j_call: TRBJ1-3; d_call: -; v_call: TRBV6-1
cdr3_aa: ASNPDTSGNTIY; j_call: TRBJ1-3; d_call: -; v_call: TRBV7-6
cdr3_aa: ASSQGLAGEIEY; j_call: TRBJ2-7; d_call: TRBD2; v_call: TRBV6-1
cdr3_aa: ASSPGLAQDTQY; j_call: TRBJ2-3; d_call: TRBD2; v_call: TRBV12-3/TRBV12-4
cdr3_aa: ASSLGGQGKDTQY; j_call: TRBJ2-3; d_call: -; v_call: TRBV12-3/TRBV12-4
cdr3_aa: ASSWGYQETQY; j_call: TRBJ2-5; d_call: -; v_call: TRBV19
cdr3_aa: ASGRLAGGREQF; j_call: TRBJ2-1; d_call: TRBD2; v_call: TRBV4-3
cdr3_aa: ASSFPRPGTSGEETQY; j_call: TRBJ2-5; d_call: TRBD2; v_call: TRBV12-3/TRBV12-4
cdr3_aa: SASAGTPPLEQY; j_call: TRBJ2-7; d_call: -; v_call: TRBV20-1
cdr3_aa: SVRIQRGNIQY; j_call: TRBJ2-4; d_call: -; v_call: TRBV29-1
cdr3_aa: ASSFPQGAGELF; j_call: TRBJ2-2; d_call: TRBD1; v_call: TRBV5-1
cdr3_aa: ASGMVEETQY; j_call: TRBJ2-5; d_call: -; v_call: TRBV6-2/TRBV6-3
cdr3_aa: ASSLIGRATGELF; j_call: TRBJ2-2; d_call: TRBD2; v_call: TRBV5-4
cdr3_aa: SAPPAGAPYGYT; j_call: TRBJ1-2; d_call: -; v_call: TRBV20-1
cdr3_aa: ASSPQGRSQETQY; j_call: TRBJ2-5; d_call: -; v_call: TRBV19
cdr3_aa: SAIDWYNEQF; j_call: TRBJ2-1; d_call: -; v_call: TRBV20-1
cdr3_aa: ASSPAGTSYEQY; j_call: TRBJ2-7; d_call: -; v_call: TRBV18
cdr3_aa: ATSPITSYEQY; j_call: TRBJ2-7; d_call: -; v_call: TRBV6-2/TRBV6-3
cdr3_aa: ASSSPGQATPNTEAF; j_call: TRBJ1-1; d_call: TRBD1; v_call: TRBV7-9
cdr3_aa: SARGPGQDYGYT; j_call: TRBJ1-2; d_call: TRBD1; v_call: TRBV20-1
cdr3_aa: ASSFPRYAQY; j_call: TRBJ2-3; d_call: -; v_call: TRBV7-2
cdr3_aa: ASKGLAGYSGANVLT; j_call: TRBJ2-6; d_call: TRBD2; v_call: TRBV6-1
cdr3_aa: SGRVFEETQY; j_call: TRBJ2-5; d_call: -; v_call: TRBV29-1
cdr3_aa: SASPSGRIGGTGELF; j_call: TRBJ2-2; d_call: TRBD2; v_call: TRBV20-1
cdr3_aa: ASSLPTGGATGELF; j_call: TRBJ2-2; d_call: TRBD1; v_call: TRBV5-1
cdr3_aa: ASSPVAGVGEQY; j_call: TRBJ2-7; d_call: TRBD2; v_call: TRBV4-3
cdr3_aa: ASSLADGMETQY; j_call: TRBJ2-5; d_call: -; v_call: TRBV5-1
cdr3_aa: ASSSGTGFVQETQY; j_call: TRBJ2-5; d_call: -; v_call: TRBV5-1
cdr3_aa: ATLDRNLREQY; j_call: TRBJ2-7; d_call: -; v_call: TRBV6-2/TRBV6-3
cdr3_aa: ASSFGRQGTHEQY; j_call: TRBJ2-7; d_call: -; v_call: TRBV5-1
cdr3_aa: ASSLSDQPQH; j_call: TRBJ1-5; d_call: -; v_call: TRBV5-5
cdr3_aa: ASSLGDTGPPKLF; j_call: TRBJ1-4; d_call: -; v_call: TRBV7-2
cdr3_aa: ASSLSGGANTEAF; j_call: TRBJ1-1; d_call: -; v_call: TRBV27
cdr3_aa: ASSEIFTDTQY; j_call: TRBJ2-3; d_call: -; v_call: TRBV2